This entry lists 25 T cell receptor beta chains sequenced from one sample in a study of PD-1 blockade in classical Hodgkin lymphoma. There was relapse after autologous stem cell transplantation in every patient, and there was variation in brentuximab vedotin exposure. Assay: immunoSEQ multiplex PCR; the TCRdb copy retains only in-frame clones and omits some. Of more than 20,000 clones in the sample, around four fifths were seen once. Sequencing used peripheral blood mononuclear cells (PBMCs), obtained before the second cycle of nivolumab. These receptors were obtained from a human donor with classical Hodgkin lymphoma.

This clone was recorded a few times. The rearrangement joins TRBV18 to TRBJ1-5; weak D call: TRBD1 (6 bases). From germline, CDR1 is KGHSH and CDR2 LQKENI. CDR3 length: 16 residues. V lost 2 bases, J lost 0 bases, and 11 bases lay in between. CDR3 DNA sequence: TGTGCCAGCTCACCAGTGCAGGGGCTTAGCAATCAGCCCCAGCATTTT. Protein: CASSPVQGLSNQPQHF.

The chain combines TRBV25-1 with TRBJ1-4, with D possibly TRBD1 on 5 matching bases. Germline values: CDR1 MGHDK, CDR2 SYGVNS. The V end was cut by 2 bases, the J end by 6 bases, with 10 bases between. The CDR3 extends over 14 amino acids. The CDR3 region has the DNA TGTGCCAGCAGTGAACCGACAGAAGATGAAAAACTGTTTTTT. This translates into CASSEPTEDEKLFF.

This clone was recorded a few times. The chain combines TRBV2 with TRBJ1-6; D gene unclear. In germline, CDR1 is SNHLY, CDR2 FYNNEI. The germline V and J ends were trimmed by 4 bases and 10 bases, with 11 bases remaining between them. The CDR3 totals 13 residues. CDR3 region: CASSVGVESPLHF. The CDR3 nucleotides are TGTGCCAGCAGTGTTGGGGTAGAGTCACCCCTCCACTTT.

The chain employs TRBV5-6 and TRBJ2-7, with a tentative D call TRBD2 (5 bases). The germline V and J ends were trimmed by 0 bases and 0 bases, with 10 bases remaining between them. The CDR3 is 15 residues long. Per germline, CDR1 SGHDT and CDR2 YYEEEE. In DNA form, the CDR3 reads TGTGCCAGCAGCTTGGGAGGGCTCGACTCCTACGAGCAGTACTTC. This sequence encodes CASSLGGLDSYEQYF.

Notes on this clone: One junction end disagrees with the germline gene, perhaps due to a read error. Within the sample, other DNA sequences also encode this same CDR3. This sequence joins TRBV30 and TRBJ2-6; a possible D gene is TRBD1 (5 bases). Germline assignment: CDR1 GTSNPN and CDR2 SVGIG (reference sequence). The CDR3 is 12 amino acids. The CDR3: CAWRSGANVLTF. The DNA of the CDR3 is TGTGCCTGGAGGTCTGGGGCCAACGTCTTGACTTTC.

V usage is TRBV19 and J usage is TRBJ2-3; 12 bases are shared with TRBD2. Germline CDR1 is LNHDA and CDR2 is SQIVND (reference sequence). With 4 bases clipped from V and 5 bases from J, the junction kept 7 bases outside the gene matches. The CDR3 sequence is 16 residues long. The CDR3 DNA reads TGTGCCAGTAGTACCCCTAGCGGGGGGGCCGTAGATACGCAGTATTTT. It codes for CASSTPSGGAVDTQYF. Together with reference TRBV19 and TRBJ2-3, the CDR3 gives the full variable domain: DGGITQSPKYLFRKEGQNVTLSCEQNLNHDAMYWYRQDPGQGLRLIYYSQIVNDFQKGDIAEGYSVSREKKESFPLTVTSAQKNPTAFYLCASSTPSGGAVDTQYFGPGTRLTVL.

The table lists this clone with a few counts. The chain uses TRBV9 and TRBJ1-6; maybe TRBD1 (6 bases). CDR3 length equals 18 residues. The germline gives CDR1 SGDLS, CDR2 YYNGEE. V gave up 3 bases and J gave up 8 bases, with 24 bases separating them. CDR3 region: CASSAAGGTQFWDSPLHF. CDR3 nucleotides: TGTGCCAGCAGCGCCGCTGGCGGGACACAATTTTGGGATTCACCCCTCCACTTT.

The rearrangement uses TRBV7-9 and TRBJ2-7; unclear D gene. Trimming stripped 4 bases from V and 0 bases from J, with 10 bases between. This CDR3 is 14 amino acids long. Looked up from germline, CDR1 is SEHNR and CDR2 is FQNEAQ (reference sequence). The CDR3 DNA reads as TGTGCCAGCAGCTCCCAACACTACTCCTACGAGCAGTACTTC. Amino acids: CASSSQHYSYEQYF.

This clone was detected a few times. The chain couples TRBV6-5 to TRBJ2-5; either TRBD1 or TRBD2 may fit D (6 bases each). V was pared by 2 bases and J by 3 bases, with 13 bases between. Germline CDR1 and CDR2: MNHEY and SVGAGI. This CDR3 is built from 15 residues. CDR3 amino acids: CASSYGGQGKETQYF. The CDR3 region has the DNA TGTGCCAGCAGTTACGGGGGGCAGGGGAAAGAGACCCAGTACTTC.

This clone occurred a few times. The chain links TRBV14 to TRBJ1-1; weak D call: TRBD1 (5 bases). This CDR3 comprises 15 residues. V was clipped by 4 bases and J by 5 bases, with 17 bases between them. Germline V gene lookup returns CDR1 SGHDN and CDR2 FVKESK. The CDR3 reads CASSPGEGLGTEAFF. CDR3 coding DNA: TGTGCCAGCAGCCCCGGCGAGGGGCTAGGGACTGAAGCTTTCTTT.

The gene calls are TRBV7-9 and TRBJ1-4, with 8 bases aligning to TRBD1. Germline CDR1 is SEHNR and CDR2 is FQNEAQ (reference sequence). There are 15 residues in the CDR3. The V gene end was trimmed by 5 bases and the J gene end by 7 bases; junction bases not matched to a gene: 9. This chain's CDR3 is CASSPPGQESEKLFF. The CDR3 DNA follows: TGTGCCAGCAGCCCTCCGGGACAGGAGTCTGAAAAACTGTTTTTT.

The rearrangement joins TRBV4-3 to TRBJ2-6, with D maybe TRBD1 (5 bases). V lost 6 bases to trimming and J lost 8 bases, with 14 bases between them. The CDR3 spans 14 residues. Germline V gene lookup returns CDR1 LGHNA and CDR2 YSLEER. The CDR3 DNA follows: TGCGCCAGCAGGCAGGGTGTTTTCACCAACGTCCTGACTTTC. Protein product: CASRQGVFTNVLTF.

The gene calls are TRBV11-3 and TRBJ2-2, with TRBD2 identical over 7 bases. The germline V gene encodes CDR1 SGHNT and CDR2 YENEEA. J gave up 3 bases and V 2 bases, and 9 bases lay outside the gene matches. There are 17 residues in the CDR3. The CDR3 loop is CASSLSLAERDTGELFF. In DNA form, the CDR3 reads TGTGCCAGCAGCTTAAGTCTAGCGGAGAGAGACACCGGGGAGCTGTTTTTT.

The genes are TRBV7-2 and TRBJ2-1; 7 positions agree with TRBD2. CDR1 SGHTA and CDR2 FQGNSA come from the germline V gene. Losses at the gene ends were 5 bases for V and 9 bases for J; bases not matched to a gene: 7. The CDR3 contains 13 residues. CDR3 loop: CASSVTSTGEQFF. The CDR3 nucleotides read TGTGCCAGCAGCGTGACTAGCACCGGTGAGCAGTTCTTC.

The chain recombines TRBV5-4 with TRBJ2-3; D is perhaps TRBD2 (5 bases). This CDR3 spans 15 amino acids. CDR1 is SGHNT and CDR2 is YYREEE in the germline V gene (reference sequence). V lost 6 bases to trimming and J lost 4 bases, with 18 bases between them. CDR3 coding DNA: TGTGCCAGCACTTCGGGGTCGGCTTTTCCAGATACGCAGTATTTT. Its translation: CASTSGSAFPDTQYF.

CDR3 nucleotide sequence: TGTGCCAGCAGTCGGGCGGTTAATTCACCCCTCCACTTT. Translated: CASSRAVNSPLHF. The chain recombines TRBV6-5 with TRBJ1-6, with D hard to call. The germline gives CDR1 MNHEY, CDR2 SVGAGI. V lost 5 bases and J lost 6, with 8 bases in between. CDR3 length equals 13 residues.

V gene TRBV11-2 combines with J gene TRBJ1-1; D not certain. The germline CDR1 and CDR2 sequences are SGHAT and FQNNGV. This CDR3 has 15 residues. Between the trimmed V and J ends, which lost 4 bases and 0 bases, there was a span of 12 bases. CDR3 DNA: TGTGCCAGCAGCTCCCCTTGGGATATGAACACTGAAGCTTTCTTT. It encodes CASSSPWDMNTEAFF.

The gene calls are TRBV20-1 and TRBJ1-2; possible D gene TRBD1, 5 bases. The CDR3 covers 11 residues. V shed 2 bases and J shed 4 bases, with 5 bases lying between them. Per germline, CDR1 DFQATT and CDR2 SNEGSKA (reference sequence). As DNA, the CDR3 is TGCAGTGCTAGACAGGGCTATGGCTACACCTTC. This sequence encodes CSARQGYGYTF.

The rearrangement uses TRBV30 and TRBJ1-1; D gene uncertain. Germline lookup yields CDR1 GTSNPN and CDR2 SVGIG (reference sequence). CDR3 length: 13 residues. V was pared by 3 bases and J by 3 bases, with 11 bases between. The chain's CDR3 is CAWRVDADTEAFF. CDR3 DNA: TGTGCCTGGAGGGTGGATGCGGACACTGAAGCTTTCTTT. Filled out from reference TRBV30 and TRBJ1-1, the complete variable domain reads SQTIHQWPATLVQPVGSPLSLECTVEGTSNPNLYWYRQAAGRGLQLLFYSVGIGQISSEVPQNLSASRPQDRQFILSSKKLLLSDSGFYLCAWRVDADTEAFFGQGTRLTVV.

This chain connects TRBV10-3 to TRBJ2-3; maybe TRBD2 (5 bases). The CDR3 covers 14 residues. V lost 5 bases, J lost 1 base, and 10 bases lay in between. Germline V gene data show CDR1 as ENHRY and CDR2 as SYGVKD. Written as DNA, the CDR3 is TGTGCCATCAGTAAGGGAGAGGGCACAGATACGCAGTATTTT. This gives the protein CAISKGEGTDTQYF.

A single count supports this clone. The genes are TRBV28 and TRBJ2-5, with no clear D. Germline V gene lookup returns CDR1 MDHEN and CDR2 SYDVKM. This CDR3 is 13 amino acids long. Trimming cost V 5 bases and J 5 bases, with 12 bases left between them. The DNA for the CDR3 is TGTGCCAGCAGTCCACCCGCAACGGAGACCCAGTACTTC. Encoded protein: CASSPPATETQYF.

The chain uses TRBV6-5 and TRBJ2-1; D is unresolved. Trimming shortened V by 2 bases and J by 5 bases, and 1 base separated the two germline ends. The CDR3 is 11 amino acids. Germline V gives CDR1 MNHEY, CDR2 SVGAGI. CDR3 sequence reads: CASSYHNEQFF. Written as DNA, the CDR3 is TGTGCCAGCAGTTACCACAATGAGCAGTTCTTC.

This chain's CDR3 is CASSLGLLTGELFF. As DNA, the CDR3 is TGTGCCAGCAGTTTAGGACTTCTCACCGGGGAGCTGTTTTTT. This chain links TRBV27 with TRBJ2-2, with D perhaps matching TRBD2 (5 bases). The CDR3 contains 14 residues. Germline V gene lookup returns CDR1 MNHEY and CDR2 SMNVEV (reference sequence). V lost 2 bases, J lost 4 bases, and 8 bases lay in between.

The rearrangement joins TRBV29-1 to TRBJ2-3; 9 nucleotides line up with TRBD2. From germline, CDR1 is SQVTM and CDR2 ANQGSEA. This CDR3 is 14 amino acids long. V was clipped by 6 bases and J by 3 bases; unmatched bases: 7. CDR3 sequence: CSVAVTSGTDTQYF. CDR3 DNA: TGCAGCGTCGCCGTGACTAGCGGAACAGATACGCAGTATTTT.

The CDR3 sequence is CASRKQLNTEAFF. DNA for the CDR3: TGTGCCAGCAGAAAACAGCTGAACACTGAAGCTTTCTTT. This chain connects TRBV7-6 to TRBJ1-1; D gene uncertain. The length of the CDR3 is 13 residues. Germline lookup yields CDR1 SGHVS and CDR2 FNYEAQ. V was clipped by 6 bases and J by 0 bases, with 8 bases between them.